A selection of T cell receptor beta chains follows, all from one sample in a study of blood T cells in healthy people across ages. Via MiXCR, TCRdb re-called the 5' RACE reads, giving one row per CDR3 protein. The sample has hundreds of thousands of distinct CDR3 sequences; under 65% are singletons. What was sequenced was blood. These TCRs come from a woman older than 75 in good health. The CDR3 runs from the conserved cysteine through the conserved F or W. Fields, in order: V gene, D gene, clone size, J gene, CDR3 DNA, CDR3 protein. The D gene is left open where the match is weak. A clone size is listed for some rows: how often the clone was seen (once, few, many), or a class if it is expanded.

V: TRBV3-1
D: -
size: -
J: TRBJ1-5
DNA: TGTGCCAGCAGCCAGGCTTGGGTCAATCAGCCCCAGCATTTT
CDR3: CASSQAWVNQPQHF

V: TRBV5-1
D: -
size: few
J: TRBJ1-6
DNA: TGCGCCAGCAGCTTGGGACGCGGAGAGTATAATTCACCCCTCCACTTT
CDR3: CASSLGRGEYNSPLHF

V: TRBV7-3
D: -
size: many
J: TRBJ2-1
DNA: TGTGCCAGCAGCTTAGCAGCTACCGCTGAGCAGTTCTTC
CDR3: CASSLAATAEQFF

V: TRBV28
D: -
size: -
J: TRBJ2-7
DNA: TGTGCCTGCGGGGGCCCCACAGGGAGTTACGAGCAGTACTTC
CDR3: CACGGPTGSYEQYF

V: TRBV12-3/TRBV12-4
D: -
size: many
J: TRBJ2-1
DNA: TGTGCCAGCAGTTTATTGGGGGGATCCTACAATGAGCAGTTCTTC
CDR3: CASSLLGGSYNEQFF

V: TRBV6-6
D: -
size: -
J: TRBJ1-6
DNA: TGTGCCAGCAGTTCGGTCGGACGTGGGCTCCACTTT
CDR3: CASSSVGRGLHF

V: TRBV7-2
D: -
size: -
J: TRBJ2-7
DNA: TGTGCCAGCAGCCCCGTCCGGACGGGCGAGCAGTACTTC
CDR3: CASSPVRTGEQYF

V: TRBV7-6
D: -
size: -
J: TRBJ2-3
DNA: TGTGCCAGCAGCTTAGGGCTTGTGTCAAATACGCAGTATTTT
CDR3: CASSLGLVSNTQYF

V: TRBV14
D: -
size: -
J: TRBJ2-7
DNA: TGTGCCAGCCGCGTTTGTGCCCCAACAACCTACGAGCAGTACTTC
CDR3: CASRVCAPTTYEQYF

V: TRBV5-1
D: TRBD2
size: many
J: TRBJ2-5
DNA: TGCGCCAGCAGCTTGGTCCTAGCGGGAGGAGAGACCCAGTACTTC
CDR3: CASSLVLAGGETQYF

V: TRBV11-2
D: TRBD1
size: -
J: TRBJ1-1
DNA: TGTGCCAGCAGCTCAGTCAACAGGGGGCAGGGAGCTTTCTTT
CDR3: CASSSVNRGQGAFF

V: TRBV20-1
D: TRBD1
size: many
J: TRBJ1-2
DNA: TGCAGTGCTACAAACCGGGACAGTCGTTATGGCTACACCTTC
CDR3: CSATNRDSRYGYTF

V: TRBV27
D: TRBD2
size: -
J: TRBJ2-1
DNA: TGTGCCAGCAGTTTCAGGACTAGCGGAAACAATGAGCAGTTCTTC
CDR3: CASSFRTSGNNEQFF

V: TRBV5-1
D: -
size: -
J: TRBJ1-1
DNA: TGCGCCAGCAGCTATCAGTTCTTGGCTAACACTGAAGCTTTCTTT
CDR3: CASSYQFLANTEAFF

V: TRBV24-1
D: -
size: -
J: TRBJ2-5
DNA: TGTGCCGCCAGTGATTCAATCGGGACCCAGTACTTC
CDR3: CAASDSIGTQYF

V: TRBV25-1
D: -
size: few
J: TRBJ2-3
DNA: TGTGCCAGCAGTTCGAGTAGCCGCCATTTCACAGATACGCAGTATTTT
CDR3: CASSSSSRHFTDTQYF

V: TRBV4-1
D: TRBD1
size: many
J: TRBJ2-5
DNA: TGCGCCAGCAGCTTGACAGGGGGAGAGACCCAGTACTTC
CDR3: CASSLTGGETQYF

V: TRBV20-1
D: -
size: -
J: TRBJ2-5
DNA: TGCAGTGCCACAGAAACTGACAATGAGCAGTACTTC
CDR3: CSATETDNEQYF

V: TRBV29-1
D: TRBD2
size: many
J: TRBJ2-5
DNA: TGCAGCGCTAATCGGGGGGGAAGTCAAGAGACCCAGTACTTC
CDR3: CSANRGGSQETQYF

V: TRBV7-2
D: -
size: -
J: TRBJ2-7
DNA: TGTGCCAGCAGCATTGAGACAGGTAACTACGAGCAGTACTTC
CDR3: CASSIETGNYEQYF

V: TRBV4-2
D: TRBD2
size: many
J: TRBJ2-1
DNA: TGTGCCAGCAGCCCCCTGGCTTCGAGTGGCGCTAGCGGTCTTGAGCAGTTCTTC
CDR3: CASSPLASSGASGLEQFF

V: TRBV24-1
D: TRBD2
size: -
J: TRBJ2-1
DNA: TGTGCCACCAGTGACTTACTAGCGGGAGAAGGGAATGAGCAGTTCTTC
CDR3: CATSDLLAGEGNEQFF

V: TRBV12-3/TRBV12-4
D: -
size: -
J: TRBJ1-2
DNA: TGTGCCAGCAGTGTCGGGTCGGCTAGTGGCTACACCTTC
CDR3: CASSVGSASGYTF

V: TRBV2
D: -
size: many
J: TRBJ2-6
DNA: TGTGCCAGCACCGAGAGCTCTGGGGCCAACGTCCTGACTTTC
CDR3: CASTESSGANVLTF

V: TRBV29-1
D: -
size: -
J: TRBJ2-5
DNA: TGCAGCGTCACTGAGCCGTACCAAGAGACCCAGTACTTC
CDR3: CSVTEPYQETQYF

V: TRBV28
D: -
size: many
J: TRBJ2-7
DNA: TGTGCCAGCGGAGGTTCTTACGAGCAGTACTTC
CDR3: CASGGSYEQYF

V: TRBV15
D: -
size: -
J: TRBJ2-3
DNA: TGTGCCACCAGCAGAGCGGCAGGGGTTCGAGATACGCAGTATTTT
CDR3: CATSRAAGVRDTQYF

V: TRBV20-1
D: -
size: -
J: TRBJ2-6
DNA: TGCAGTGCTAGAGATATGGGGGCAGGGGCCAACGTCCTGACTTTC
CDR3: CSARDMGAGANVLTF

V: TRBV21-1
D: -
size: -
J: TRBJ2-6
DNA: TGTGCCAGCGTTTGGGACAGGGGCGAAGGGGCCAACGTCCTGACTTTC
CDR3: CASVWDRGEGANVLTF

V: TRBV29-1
D: -
size: -
J: TRBJ2-7
DNA: TGCAGCGTTGAAGGTAACCAGGGGTTGGAGTACGAGCAGTACTTC
CDR3: CSVEGNQGLEYEQYF

V: TRBV5-1
D: -
size: many
J: TRBJ2-7
DNA: TGCGCCAGCAGCTTCGGGCCCACCCAAAACGAGCAGTACTTC
CDR3: CASSFGPTQNEQYF

V: TRBV7-9
D: TRBD2
size: -
J: TRBJ2-7
DNA: TGTGCCAGCAGCCGGGGGGTTAGAGAGACCTACGAGCAGTACTTC
CDR3: CASSRGVRETYEQYF

V: TRBV28
D: TRBD2
size: -
J: TRBJ2-7
DNA: TGTGCCAGCAGTCTCCCCCCTGGGGTTAGCGGGGGCTCCTACAATGAGCAGTACTTC
CDR3: CASSLPPGVSGGSYNEQYF

V: TRBV6-5
D: TRBD1
size: few
J: TRBJ2-2
DNA: TGTGCCAGCAGTTACTTGGGACAGGGCACCGGGGAGCTGTTTTTT
CDR3: CASSYLGQGTGELFF

V: TRBV7-9
D: -
size: few
J: TRBJ2-2
DNA: TGTGCCAGCATCTACGGGGGAAACACCGGGGAGCTGTTTTTT
CDR3: CASIYGGNTGELFF